Listed here are 10 T cell receptor beta chains from one sample, sequenced in a study of T cell clones after liver transplantation. TCRdb's copy holds only in-frame clones and misses some; the assay was immunoSEQ multiplex PCR. In the table there are 50,000 to 60,000 clones, 70% to 80% of which are singletons. Material: CD4+ T cells from blood, obtained at the 15-month timepoint. The receptors originated from a human patient who received a liver transplant. The graft donor may have given rise to some T cells.

This rearrangement joins TRBV5-1 to TRBJ2-2, with TRBD2 matching 7 bases. Losses at the gene ends were 1 base for V and 5 bases for J; bases not matched to a gene: 8. Germline V gives CDR1 SGHRS, CDR2 YFSETQ. The CDR3 spans 16 residues. As DNA, the CDR3 is TGCGCCAGCAGCTTGCGCCGGGGGGATCTAACCGGGGAGCTGTTTTTT. It translates to CASSLRRGDLTGELFF.

The chain couples TRBV7-2 to TRBJ2-3; a weak D match, TRBD2 (5 bases). Per germline, CDR1 SGHTA and CDR2 FQGNSA. The CDR3 consists of 14 residues. The germline V and J ends were trimmed by 4 bases and 0 bases, with 8 bases remaining between them. The CDR3 loop is CASSYGLSTDTQYF. The CDR3 bases are TGTGCCAGCAGCTATGGACTTAGCACAGATACGCAGTATTTT.

The chain is built from TRBV2 and TRBJ2-2; TRBD2 agrees at 8 bases. V lost 4 bases and J lost 1; bases outside the gene matches: 2. The CDR3 is 15 amino acids. The germline V gene encodes CDR1 SNHLY and CDR2 FYNNEI. DNA for the CDR3: TGTGCCAGCAGTGGGACTAGCATGAACACCGGGGAGCTGTTTTTT. Translating gives CASSGTSMNTGELFF.

The J gene is TRBJ1-3, the V gene TRBV13, with D tentatively TRBD1 (5 bases). The length of the CDR3 is 16 residues. Trimming took 0 bases from V and 0 from J, leaving 9 bases between them. Per the germline V gene, CDR1 is PRHDT and CDR2 is FYEKMQ (reference sequence). As DNA, the CDR3 is TGTGCCAGCAGCTTAGGTGGGGGTACCTCTGGAAACACCATATATTTT. Its protein product is CASSLGGGTSGNTIYF.

The chain couples TRBV6-4 to TRBJ1-2; the match to TRBD1 covers 9 bases. After removal of 5 bases from V and 4 bases from J, the junction contained 8 bases not matched to a gene. Germline-derived CDR1 and CDR2 are MRHNA and SNTAGT. CDR3 length: 15 residues. The CDR3 bases are TGTGCCAGCAGTTCTCGTGGGGACAGGGTCTATGGCTACACCTTC. As protein: CASSSRGDRVYGYTF.

Remarks on this clone: This specimen includes other DNA sequences encoding the same CDR3. V gene TRBV9 combines with J gene TRBJ2-3, with no clear D. The length of the CDR3 is 13 residues. The V end lost 1 base, the J end lost 2 bases, and 5 bases lay between the germline ends. CDR1 and CDR2 (germline): SGDLS, YYNGEE. The CDR3 protein is CASSVRFTDTQYF. The CDR3 region has the DNA TGTGCCAGCAGCGTACGGTTCACAGATACGCAGTATTTT.

This clone occurred a few times. This rearrangement joins TRBV7-2 to TRBJ1-1, with a weak D call TRBD1 (6 bases). V lost 5 bases, J lost 1 base, and 17 bases lay in between. The CDR3 is 16 amino acids. Germline lookup yields CDR1 SGHTA and CDR2 FQGNSA. The CDR3 region has the DNA TGTGCCAGCAGCACTCACCAACAGGGTGCGAACACTGAAGCTTTCTTT. Amino acids: CASSTHQQGANTEAFF.

This chain links TRBV2 with TRBJ2-3; no reliable D call. The CDR3 is 14 residues long. V dropped 3 bases and J dropped 3 bases, with 10 bases sitting between them. Germline V CDR1 and CDR2: SNHLY, FYNNEI. CDR3 sequence (DNA): TGTGCCAGCAGTGAGTCGTTTGGGACAGATACGCAGTATTTT. Protein product: CASSESFGTDTQYF.

The rearrangement links TRBV28 to TRBJ2-5, with D unclear. The length of the CDR3 is 14 residues. V was trimmed by 1 base and J by 5 bases, leaving 11 bases between them. Germline values: CDR1 MDHEN, CDR2 SYDVKM. CDR3: CASSLSASHETQYF. Here the CDR3 DNA reads TGTGCCAGCAGTTTATCCGCGTCGCACGAGACCCAGTACTTC.

J is TRBJ2-2 and V is TRBV7-9; the D is unclear. The V end was cut by 5 bases, the J end by 1 base, with 8 bases between. The CDR3 is made up of 14 amino acids. CDR1 SEHNR and CDR2 FQNEAQ come from the germline V gene (reference sequence). The CDR3 nucleotides are TGTGCCAGCAGCCCCGACGGGAACACCGGGGAGCTGTTTTTT. Protein product: CASSPDGNTGELFF.